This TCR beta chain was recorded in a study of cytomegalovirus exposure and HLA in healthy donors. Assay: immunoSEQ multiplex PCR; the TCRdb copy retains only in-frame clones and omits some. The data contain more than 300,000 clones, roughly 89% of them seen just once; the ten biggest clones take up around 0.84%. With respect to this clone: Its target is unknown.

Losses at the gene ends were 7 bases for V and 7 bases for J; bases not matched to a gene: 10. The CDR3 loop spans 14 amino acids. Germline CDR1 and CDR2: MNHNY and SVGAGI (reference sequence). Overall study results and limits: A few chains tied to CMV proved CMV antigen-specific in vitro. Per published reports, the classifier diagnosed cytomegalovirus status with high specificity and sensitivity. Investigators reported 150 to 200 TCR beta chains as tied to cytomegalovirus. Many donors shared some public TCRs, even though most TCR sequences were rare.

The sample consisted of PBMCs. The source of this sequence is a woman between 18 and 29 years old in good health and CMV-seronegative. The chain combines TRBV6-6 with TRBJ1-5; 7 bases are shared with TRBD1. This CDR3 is CASTPEGAGQPQHF. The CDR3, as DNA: TGTGCCAGCACTCCAGAGGGGGCGGGCCAGCCCCAGCATTTT.